A few counts support the clone carrying this T cell receptor (beta chain). The length of the CDR3 is 14 residues. Trimming removed 4 bases from V and 2 bases from J, with 12 bases in between. CDR1 is MNHEY and CDR2 is SMNVEV in the germline V gene (reference sequence). Profiling relied on immunoSEQ multiplex PCR, and the TCRdb table lists in-frame clones only, not all of them. The sample has almost 250,000 clones, approximately 85% seen once. These data originate in a study of blood T cell repertoires in COVID-19. Participant reports of clinical history set cohort assignment. The V call is TRBV27, the J call TRBJ2-7; D is possibly TRBD1 (6 bases). The TCR comes from a woman between 45 and 65 years old with acute COVID-19. The source material was PBMCs or T cells enriched from blood (not recorded which). CDR3 nucleotides: TGTGCCAGCAGTTCGAACAGGGAAACCTACGAGCAGTACTTC. Residues: CASSSNRETYEQYF.